The 31 T cell receptor beta chains below were found in one sample sequenced in a study of blood T cell repertoires in COVID-19 (dated by TCRdb to about 2020). Library construction relied on the immunoSEQ multiplex PCR assay. In its TCRdb copy, this immuneACCESS table keeps in-frame sequences only and misses some clones. Where compared with another copy, unresolved V genes explain less than half of these, and the others have no known cause. The sample table holds about 320,000 clones, of which roughly 86% were seen once. The ten largest account for roughly 11% of the sample. Sequencing used peripheral blood. All receptors come from a woman in her 30s with COVID-19, enrolled during active disease.

This rearrangement joins TRBV24-1 to TRBJ2-2; possible D gene TRBD2, 6 bases. The CDR3 runs 13 residues. V lost 9 bases, J lost 2 bases, and 9 bases lay in between. From germline, CDR1 is KGHDR and CDR2 SFDVKD. The CDR3: CATGGRNTGELFF. CDR3 DNA sequence: TGTGCCACCGGAGGGAGAAACACCGGGGAGCTGTTTTTT.

This clone was seen more than once but under ten times. The chain recombines TRBV7-2 with TRBJ1-5; possibly TRBD1 for D (5 bases). The germline CDR1 and CDR2 sequences are SGHTA and FQGNSA. This CDR3 region has 13 residues. V lost 4 bases and J 8 bases, leaving 12 bases between the germline ends. Here the CDR3 reads CASSWTGGEPQHF. Written as DNA, the CDR3 is TGTGCCAGCAGCTGGACGGGGGGGGAGCCCCAGCATTTT.

The genes are TRBV19 and TRBJ2-7; 11 nucleotides align to TRBD1. In germline, CDR1 is LNHDA, CDR2 SQIVND (reference sequence). The V and J ends lost 5 bases and 2 bases, in that order; junction bases with no gene match: 5. This CDR3 region has 15 residues. The CDR3 DNA sequence: TGTGCCAGTAGTGCCGGGACAGGGGGTACCTACGAGCAGTACTTC. This translates into CASSAGTGGTYEQYF.

The chain recombines TRBV7-9 with TRBJ1-2; TRBD1 matches at 7 bases. The CDR3 sequence is 15 residues long. Germline V gene sequence: CDR1 SEHNR, CDR2 FQNEAQ (reference sequence). Trimming at V came to 1 base and at J to 4 bases, leaving 6 bases not matched to a gene. The DNA for the CDR3 is TGTGCCAGCAGCTTAGGATCGGGACAGTCCTATGGCTACACCTTC. Protein: CASSLGSGQSYGYTF.

V is TRBV10-1 and J is TRBJ1-3; the match to TRBD1 covers 7 bases. Trimming cost V 6 bases and J 2 bases; bases outside gene matches: 7. The CDR3 has 15 amino acids. Germline assignment: CDR1 WNHNN and CDR2 SYGVQD (reference sequence). CDR3 loop: CASSPGQFPGNTIYF. The CDR3 nucleotides are TGCGCCAGCAGCCCGGGACAGTTCCCTGGAAACACCATATATTTT.

V and J are TRBV6-2 or TRBV6-3 and TRBJ1-2; no clear D gene. The CDR3 covers 15 residues. CDR1 and CDR2 from the germline V gene are MNHEY and SVGEGT. Trimming shortened V by 5 bases and J by 3 bases, and 16 bases separated the two germline ends. The CDR3 DNA reads as TGTGCCAGCAGTCCACGGAGAACCGATTACTATGGCTACACCTTC. Translating gives CASSPRRTDYYGYTF.

The chain has TRBV5-4 and TRBJ2-2, with D possibly TRBD2 on 5 matching bases. CDR3 length equals 14 residues. V lost 0 bases to trimming and J lost 6 bases, with 9 bases between them. Germline CDR1 SGHNT, CDR2 YYREEE (reference sequence). In nucleotides, the CDR3 is TGTGCCAGCAGCTTGGCTGGGCGGGCCGGGGAGCTGTTTTTT. Its protein product is CASSLAGRAGELFF.

The J gene is TRBJ2-4, the V gene TRBV14; 7 bases map to TRBD2. Germline CDR1 SGHDN, CDR2 FVKESK. The CDR3 runs 19 residues. After removal of 1 base from V and 2 bases from J, the junction contained 14 bases not matched to a gene. For the CDR3, the DNA is TGTGCCAGCAGCCAAGTGGGGAGACGGGGAGGGTGGTCCAAAAACATTCAGTACTTC. It is translated as CASSQVGRRGGWSKNIQYF.

The V and J genes are TRBV6-6 and TRBJ1-2, with a weak D call TRBD1 (5 bases). Germline V gene sequence: CDR1 MNHNY, CDR2 SVGAGI (reference sequence). Trimming pared 6 bases from V and 4 bases from J, leaving 21 bases between. This CDR3 is built from 16 residues. The CDR3 reads CASSLAVRGFGYGYTF. The CDR3 coding sequence is TGTGCCAGCAGCTTAGCTGTTCGGGGGTTCGGCTATGGCTACACCTTC.

The V call is TRBV18, the J call TRBJ1-1, with 7 bases lining up with TRBD1. Germline V lookup: CDR1 KGHSH, CDR2 LQKENI. The CDR3 is made up of 15 amino acids. Unmatched junction bases numbered 6, after V lost 1 base and J lost 4 bases. The CDR3 spells CASSPRVTGPTEAFF. In DNA, the CDR3 is TGTGCCAGCTCACCACGGGTGACAGGGCCCACTGAAGCTTTCTTT. Full variable domain (outside the CDR3, taken from reference TRBV18 and TRBJ1-1): NAGVMQNPRHLVRRRGQEARLRCSPMKGHSHVYWYRQLPEEGLKFMVYLQKENIIDESGMPKERFSAEFPKEGPSILRIQQVVRGDSAAYFCASSPRVTGPTEAFFGQGTRLTVV.

The V and J genes are TRBV6-5 and TRBJ1-6; no reliable D call. Germline CDR1 is MNHEY and CDR2 is SVGAGI. V dropped 0 bases and J dropped 14 bases, with 11 bases sitting between them. The CDR3 totals 13 residues. This CDR3 is CASSYSPERTLHF. The CDR3 bases are TGTGCCAGCAGTTACTCCCCAGAGAGGACCCTCCACTTT.

The rearrangement joins TRBV12-3 or TRBV12-4 to TRBJ2-3, with D maybe TRBD2 (6 bases). Trimming took 4 bases from V and 11 from J, leaving 16 bases between them. The CDR3 totals 13 residues. CDR3 nucleotide sequence: TGTGCCAGCAGTTCAGAACTAGCCGGCGGGCAGTATTTT. Its translation: CASSSELAGGQYF.

This clone was seen once. The chain has TRBV20-1 and TRBJ1-2; D gene uncertain. This CDR3 spans 11 amino acids. Germline V gene lookup returns CDR1 DFQATT and CDR2 SNEGSKA (reference sequence). V was pared by 0 bases and J by 8 bases, with 7 bases between. For the CDR3, the DNA is TGCAGTGCTAGAGAAGCCCGCGGCTACACCTTC. It yields the protein CSAREARGYTF.

This clone came up a few times. The chain couples TRBV6-5 to TRBJ1-6, with a possible D match to TRBD1 (5 bases). V was shortened by 0 bases and J by 8 bases, with 11 bases between the two germline ends. The CDR3 has 15 amino acids. Germline lookup yields CDR1 MNHEY and CDR2 SVGAGI. This CDR3 reads CASSYSAGLDSPLHF. The CDR3 coding sequence is TGTGCCAGCAGTTACTCAGCAGGGTTGGATTCACCCCTCCACTTT.

The genes are TRBV10-2 and TRBJ2-7; D is perhaps TRBD1 (6 bases). The CDR3 is 13 residues long. The ends were cut back, 8 bases at V and 7 bases at J, with 18 bases in the middle. CDR1 and CDR2 (germline): WSHSY, SAAADI. CDR3 DNA sequence: TGCGCCAGCTCGACAGGACAACTGACTGAGCAGTACTTC. This codes for CASSTGQLTEQYF.

V and J are TRBV7-9 and TRBJ1-5; a weak D match, TRBD1 (6 bases). The CDR3 consists of 14 residues. Trimming left V 4 bases short and J 5 bases short, with 12 bases between. Germline CDR1 SEHNR, CDR2 FQNEAQ (reference sequence). The CDR3 nucleotides are TGTGCCAGCAGCTCACAGGGTTCTGATCAGCCCCAGCATTTT. Its translation is CASSSQGSDQPQHF.

The chain has TRBV29-1 and TRBJ1-1; TRBD1 aligns across 9 bases. CDR1 is SQVTM and CDR2 is ANQGSEA in the germline V gene. The CDR3 extends over 17 amino acids. The V segment lost 2 bases and the J segment 3 bases; nucleotides outside the gene matches: 13. The DNA of the CDR3 is TGCAGCGTTGAAATTAATGAACAGGGGGCGTGGGACACTGAAGCTTTCTTT. This gives the protein CSVEINEQGAWDTEAFF. Variable domain in full (rest from reference TRBV29-1 and TRBJ1-1): SAVISQKPSRDICQRGTSLTIQCQVDSQVTMMFWYRQQPGQSLTLIATANQGSEATYESGFVIDKFPISRPNLTFSTLTVSNMSPEDSSIYLCSVEINEQGAWDTEAFFGQGTRLTVV.

The chain uses TRBV6-5 and TRBJ2-1; TRBD1 aligns across 10 bases. The CDR3 has 15 amino acids. V dropped 4 bases and J dropped 2; count of bases not matched to a gene: 2. The germline gives CDR1 MNHEY, CDR2 SVGAGI. CDR3 DNA sequence: TGTGCCAGCAGTTCGGACAGGGGGACCTACAATGAGCAGTTCTTC. As protein: CASSSDRGTYNEQFF.

The rearrangement joins TRBV6-5 to TRBJ1-2; TRBD1 matches 9 bases. CDR1 is MNHEY, CDR2 SVGAGI, per germline. The length of the CDR3 is 14 residues. V was pared by 2 bases and J by 10 bases, with 8 bases of the junction left unmatched. Written as DNA, the CDR3 is TGTGCCAGCAGTTACACCGGACAGGGGTCAACCTACACCTTC. This translates into CASSYTGQGSTYTF.

This sequence joins TRBV6-5 and TRBJ2-4; 7 nucleotides line up with TRBD2. The CDR3 covers 16 residues. CDR1 and CDR2 (germline): MNHEY, SVGAGI. Trimming removed 0 bases from V and 8 bases from J; junction bases left unmatched: 10. CDR3 residues: CASSYSSGPGRDIQYF. Written as DNA, the CDR3 is TGTGCCAGCAGTTACTCGAGCGGGCCAGGGAGGGACATTCAGTACTTC.

This clone was detected only once. The chain carries TRBV6-1 and TRBJ2-5; the D is unclear. Germline values: CDR1 MNHNS, CDR2 SASEGT. V gave up 3 bases and J gave up 1 base, with 15 bases separating them. The CDR3 spans 16 residues. The chain's CDR3 is CASSEVRWRSQETQYF. The CDR3 nucleotides read TGTGCCAGCAGTGAGGTTCGGTGGCGGAGCCAAGAGACCCAGTACTTC.

The V gene is TRBV4-1, the J gene TRBJ1-6; 10 bases are shared with TRBD1. CDR1 and CDR2 (germline): MGHRA, YSYEKL. This CDR3 is 18 amino acids long. Trimming at V came to 3 bases and at J to 4 bases, leaving 9 bases not matched to a gene. The CDR3 DNA is TGCGCCAGCAGCCACCATCGGGGACAGGGGTCGTATAATTCACCCCTCCACTTT. It codes for CASSHHRGQGSYNSPLHF.

The chain recombines TRBV5-1 with TRBJ2-7, with a tentative D call TRBD1 (5 bases). CDR3 size: 11 residues. CDR1 is SGHRS, CDR2 YFSETQ, per germline. V was pared by 6 bases and J by 3 bases, with 7 bases between. The CDR3 here is CASKGVYEQYF. CDR3 bases: TGCGCCAGCAAAGGGGTCTACGAGCAGTACTTC.

V gene TRBV7-9 combines with J gene TRBJ1-2; no definite D call. V lost 1 base and J 1 base, leaving 13 bases between the germline ends. The CDR3 covers 16 residues. Germline CDR1 reads SEHNR; CDR2 reads FQNEAQ (reference sequence). The CDR3 DNA reads as TGTGCCAGCAGCTTAGGCGACACAGCCATTAACTATGGCTACACCTTC. Its translation: CASSLGDTAINYGYTF.

This clone was seen a few times. The rearrangement uses TRBV2 and TRBJ1-2, with a weak D call TRBD1 (6 bases). The CDR3 loop spans 17 amino acids. Germline V gives CDR1 SNHLY, CDR2 FYNNEI. With 8 bases removed from V and 4 bases from J, the gap between germline ends came to 26 bases. The CDR3 sequence is CASAPSHRDTAFYGYTF. The CDR3 coding sequence is TGTGCCAGCGCCCCCTCCCACCGGGACACTGCCTTCTATGGCTACACCTTC.

V and J are TRBV19 and TRBJ1-4; D remains unclear. The germline V and J ends were trimmed by 5 bases and 4 bases, with 11 bases remaining between them. CDR1 is LNHDA and CDR2 is SQIVND in the germline V gene (reference sequence). This CDR3 has 14 residues. The CDR3 sequence is CASSLGGFNEKLFF. In DNA form, the CDR3 reads TGTGCCAGTAGTTTAGGCGGTTTTAATGAAAAACTGTTTTTT.

The chain is built from TRBV20-1 and TRBJ1-2; no definite D call. The CDR3 has 10 amino acids. V lost 6 bases and J 5 bases, leaving 7 bases between the germline ends. CDR1 is DFQATT and CDR2 is SNEGSKA in the germline V gene (reference sequence). Here the CDR3 DNA reads TGCAGTGCCTGGCCATATGGCTACACCTTC. Translating it yields CSAWPYGYTF.

The rearrangement links TRBV7-8 to TRBJ2-5, with D perhaps matching TRBD1 (6 bases). Germline loops: CDR1 SGHVS, CDR2 FQNEAQ. CDR3 length: 18 residues. The ends were cut back, 1 base at V and 5 bases at J, with 23 bases in the middle. For the CDR3, the DNA is TGTGCCAGCAGCTTAGGGTTTGGGGGCAGGAACCCTCCGGAGACCCAGTACTTC. Translating it yields CASSLGFGGRNPPETQYF.

The chain links TRBV13 to TRBJ2-1; D is unclear. CDR1 is PRHDT and CDR2 is FYEKMQ in the germline V gene (reference sequence). Trimming removed 1 base at V and 8 bases at J, with 6 bases between. There are 12 residues in the CDR3. CDR3 in DNA: TGTGCCAGCAGCTTAGTTCGGTATGAGCAGTTCTTC. Residues: CASSLVRYEQFF.

V usage is TRBV4-1 and J usage is TRBJ2-5; no firm D call. CDR3 length equals 13 residues. V was pared by 1 base and J by 2 bases, with 5 bases between. Germline V CDR1 and CDR2: MGHRA, YSYEKL. The DNA for the CDR3 is TGCGCCAGCAGCCAAGCGAGTCAAGAGACCCAGTACTTC. Residues: CASSQASQETQYF.

The chain links TRBV7-9 to TRBJ1-4; no clear D gene. The CDR3 consists of 16 residues. The V end was cut by 4 bases, the J end by 6 bases, with 18 bases between. Per germline, CDR1 SEHNR and CDR2 FQNEAQ (reference sequence). CDR3 amino acids: CASSSSLEGTYEKLFF. In DNA, the CDR3 is TGTGCCAGCAGCTCATCCCTTGAGGGCACCTATGAAAAACTGTTTTTT.